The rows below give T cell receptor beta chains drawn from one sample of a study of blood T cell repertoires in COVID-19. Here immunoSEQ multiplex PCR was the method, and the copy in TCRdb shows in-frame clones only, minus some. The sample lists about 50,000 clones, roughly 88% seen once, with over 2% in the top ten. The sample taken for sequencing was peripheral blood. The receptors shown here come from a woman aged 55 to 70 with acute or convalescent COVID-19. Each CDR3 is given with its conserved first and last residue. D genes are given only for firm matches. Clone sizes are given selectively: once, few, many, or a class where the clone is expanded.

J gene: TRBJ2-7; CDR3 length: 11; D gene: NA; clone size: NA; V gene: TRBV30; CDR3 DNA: TGTGCCTGGAGCCCCGGGTGGGAGCAGTACTTC; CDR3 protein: CAWSPGWEQYF
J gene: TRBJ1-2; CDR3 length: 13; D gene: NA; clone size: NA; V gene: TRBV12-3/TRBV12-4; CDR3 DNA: TGTGCCAGCAGTATCGGGACAAACTATGGCTACACCTTC; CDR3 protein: CASSIGTNYGYTF
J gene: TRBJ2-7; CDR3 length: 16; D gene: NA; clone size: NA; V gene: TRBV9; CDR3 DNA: TGTGCCAGCAGCGTAGAACCGGCAGGGGTTCCCTACGAGCAGTACTTC; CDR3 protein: CASSVEPAGVPYEQYF
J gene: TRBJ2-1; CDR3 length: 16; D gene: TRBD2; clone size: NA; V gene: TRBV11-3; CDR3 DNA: TGTGCCAGCAGCTTAGGCGGGACGGTGGGGGGGGATGAGCAGTTCTTC; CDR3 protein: CASSLGGTVGGDEQFF
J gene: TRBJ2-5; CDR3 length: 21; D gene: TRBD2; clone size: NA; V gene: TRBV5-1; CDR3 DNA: TGCGCCAGCAGCTTGTTCCCCTACGCGGGACTAGCGGGATCGTCAAGGGAGACCCAGTACTTC; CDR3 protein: CASSLFPYAGLAGSSRETQYF
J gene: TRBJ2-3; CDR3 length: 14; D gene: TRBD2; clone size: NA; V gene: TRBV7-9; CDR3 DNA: TGTGCCAGCGGGAAGCGGGGAAGCACAGATACGCAGTATTTT; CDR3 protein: CASGKRGSTDTQYF
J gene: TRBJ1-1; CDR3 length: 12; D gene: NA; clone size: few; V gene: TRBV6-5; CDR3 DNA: TGTGCCAGCCGGAGGGATCGGACTGAAGCTTTCTTT; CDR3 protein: CASRRDRTEAFF
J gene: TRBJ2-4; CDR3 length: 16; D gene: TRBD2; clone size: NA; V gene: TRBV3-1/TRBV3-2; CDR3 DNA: TGTGCCAGCAGCCAAGGAGTGGGACTAGCGGTTCACATTCAGTACTTC; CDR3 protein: CASSQGVGLAVHIQYF
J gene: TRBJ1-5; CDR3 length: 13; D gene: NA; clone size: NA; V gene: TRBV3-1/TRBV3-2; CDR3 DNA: TGTGCCAGCAGCCAAGATCGTAATCAGCCCCAGCATTTT; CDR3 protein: CASSQDRNQPQHF
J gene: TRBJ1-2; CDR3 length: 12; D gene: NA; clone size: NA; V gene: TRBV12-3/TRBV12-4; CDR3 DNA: TGTGCCAGCAGCTGGGACACATATGGCTACACCTTC; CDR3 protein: CASSWDTYGYTF
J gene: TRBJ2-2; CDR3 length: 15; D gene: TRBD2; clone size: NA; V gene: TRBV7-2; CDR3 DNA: TGTGCCAGCAGCCTTACTAGCGGTTACACCGGGGAGCTGTTTTTT; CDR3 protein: CASSLTSGYTGELFF
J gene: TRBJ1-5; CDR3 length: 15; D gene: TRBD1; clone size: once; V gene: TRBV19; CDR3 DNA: TGTGCCAGTAGTACGGGACAGACTAGCAATCAGCCCCAGCATTTT; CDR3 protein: CASSTGQTSNQPQHF
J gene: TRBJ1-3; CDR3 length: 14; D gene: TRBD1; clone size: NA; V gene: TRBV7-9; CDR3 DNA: TGTGCCAGCAGCTTGGGGCAGGGGGCTGACACCATATATTTT; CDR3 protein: CASSLGQGADTIYF
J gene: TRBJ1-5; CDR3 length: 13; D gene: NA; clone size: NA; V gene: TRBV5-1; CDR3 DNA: TGCGCCAGCAGCCGCTATAGCAATCAGCCCCAGCATTTT; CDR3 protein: CASSRYSNQPQHF
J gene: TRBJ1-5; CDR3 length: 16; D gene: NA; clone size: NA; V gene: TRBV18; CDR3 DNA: TGTGCCAGCTCACCCCCGTGGGGAGGTGGCAATCAGCCCCAGCATTTT; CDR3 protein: CASSPPWGGGNQPQHF
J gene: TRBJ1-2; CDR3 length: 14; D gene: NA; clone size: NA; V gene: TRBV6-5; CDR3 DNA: TGTGCCAGCAGCCCATCCGGGGGAGGCTATGGCTACACCTTC; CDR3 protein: CASSPSGGGYGYTF
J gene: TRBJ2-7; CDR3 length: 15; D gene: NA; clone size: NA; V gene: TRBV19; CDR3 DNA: TGTGCCAGTAGTATTTCCGGCGGGACGGTCTACGAGCAGTACTTC; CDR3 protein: CASSISGGTVYEQYF
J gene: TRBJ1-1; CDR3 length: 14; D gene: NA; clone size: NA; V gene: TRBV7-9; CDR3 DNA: TGTGCCAGCAGCTTAGGAGGTGGAGGGACTGAAGCTTTCTTT; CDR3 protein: CASSLGGGGTEAFF
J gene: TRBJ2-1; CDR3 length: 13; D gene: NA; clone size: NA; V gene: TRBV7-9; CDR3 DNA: TGTGCCAGCGTTAGTACCGCCTACAATGAGCAGTTCTTC; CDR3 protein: CASVSTAYNEQFF
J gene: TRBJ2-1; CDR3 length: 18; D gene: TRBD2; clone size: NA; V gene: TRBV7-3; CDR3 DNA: TGTGCCAGCAGCCCCACCCGTCGGGGACGGGGGGGCAACAATGAGCAGTTCTTC; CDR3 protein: CASSPTRRGRGGNNEQFF
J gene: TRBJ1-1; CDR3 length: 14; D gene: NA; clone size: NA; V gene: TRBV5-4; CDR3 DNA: TGTGCCAGCAGCTTTCAGGGGACGAACACTGAAGCTTTCTTT; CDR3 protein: CASSFQGTNTEAFF
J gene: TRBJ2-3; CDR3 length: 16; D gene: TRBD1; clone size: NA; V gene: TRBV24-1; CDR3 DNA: TGTGCCACCAGTGACCCGACAGGGGTTGGGGCAGATACGCAGTATTTT; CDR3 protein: CATSDPTGVGADTQYF
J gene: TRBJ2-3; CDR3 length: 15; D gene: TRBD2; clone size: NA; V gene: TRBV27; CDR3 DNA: TGTGCCAGCAGTTTCATAGCGGGGGGCCCAGATACGCAGTATTTT; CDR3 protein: CASSFIAGGPDTQYF
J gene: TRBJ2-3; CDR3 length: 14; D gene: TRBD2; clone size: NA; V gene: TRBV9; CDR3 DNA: TGTGCCAGCAGCTCCAGCGGGAGGACGGATACGCAGTATTTT; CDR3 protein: CASSSSGRTDTQYF
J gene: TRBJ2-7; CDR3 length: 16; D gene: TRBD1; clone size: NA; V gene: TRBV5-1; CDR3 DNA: TGCGCCAGCAGCCTCGCCGTTGGGACAGGGGGCGGCGAGCAGTACTTC; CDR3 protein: CASSLAVGTGGGEQYF
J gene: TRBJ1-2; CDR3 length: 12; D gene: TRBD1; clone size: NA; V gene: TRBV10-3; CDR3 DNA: TGTGCCATCAGGGACAGGGGGGCTGGCTACACCTTC; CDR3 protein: CAIRDRGAGYTF
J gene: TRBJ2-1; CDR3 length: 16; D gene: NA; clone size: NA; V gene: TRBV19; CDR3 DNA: TGTGCCAGTAGTATCGCCTCTAGCCCGCCCTACAATGAGCAGTTCTTC; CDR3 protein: CASSIASSPPYNEQFF